These T cell receptor beta chains were read from a single sample in a study of cytotoxic CD8 clonotypes in ibrutinib-treated CLL. Profiling relied on immunoSEQ multiplex PCR, and the TCRdb table lists in-frame clones only, not all of them. This table holds approximately 100,000 clones, 78% found once. Here the sequenced sample was PBMCs, taken after 12 months of ibrutinib treatment. The receptors stem from a human donor with chronic lymphocytic leukemia. Each CDR3 is given with its conserved first and last residue. A D gene is named only where the DNA matches it firmly. Size is omitted from some rows. Given values are once, few, many or a class for expanded clones.

v_gene	j_gene	d_gene	abundance	CDR3nt	CDR3aa
TRBV18	TRBJ2-7	NA	NA	TGTGCCAGCTCCCTAGGGGTCAACTACGAGCAGTACTTC	CASSLGVNYEQYF
TRBV7-3	TRBJ2-1	NA	NA	TGTGCCAGCAGCTTATACACCGACAATGAGCAGTTCTTC	CASSLYTDNEQFF
TRBV5-1	TRBJ2-3	NA	NA	TGCGCCAGCAGCTTGGAAGGGCTAGCAGATACGCAGTATTTT	CASSLEGLADTQYF
TRBV27	TRBJ2-4	NA	NA	TGTGCCAGCAGTTTAAGTCAGACCAAAAACATTCAGTACTTC	CASSLSQTKNIQYF
TRBV6-6	TRBJ2-2	NA	many	TGTGCCAGCAGTCCCTCGACAGATTGGGAGGAGCTGTTTTTT	CASSPSTDWEELFF
TRBV4-2	TRBJ1-1	NA	once	TGTGCCAGCAGCCAAGCTCTGGTAGGCACTGAAGCTTTCTTT	CASSQALVGTEAFF
TRBV27	TRBJ2-3	NA	few	TGTGCCAGCAGTCCCCCGGACGGAAACACAGATACGCAGTATTTT	CASSPPDGNTDTQYF
TRBV2	TRBJ2-2	TRBD2	few	TGTGCCAGCAGCGCCAGCGGGGGAGGTACCGGGGAGCTGTTTTTT	CASSASGGGTGELFF
TRBV28	TRBJ2-3	TRBD2	NA	TGTGCCAGCAGTCCTACGCGGGGGTTCACAGATACGCAGTATTTT	CASSPTRGFTDTQYF
TRBV11-3	TRBJ1-1	TRBD1	NA	TGTGCCAGCAGCTTCAGGCCAGGGGGCGTTTCGACTGAAGCTTTCTTT	CASSFRPGGVSTEAFF
TRBV29-1	TRBJ2-5	NA	NA	TGCAGCGTTGAAGATTTCGGTCAGGGGAAAGAGACCCAGTACTTC	CSVEDFGQGKETQYF
TRBV5-1	TRBJ1-1	NA	NA	TGCGCCAGCAGCTATTGGGGTGGGGCCGAGGGGGCTTTCTTT	CASSYWGGAEGAFF